The 15 T cell receptor beta chains presented below share a single source sample, sequenced in a study of CD8+ T cells in alopecia areata. It was cDNA, reverse transcribed from extracted RNA, that served as the sequencing template. Assay: immunoSEQ multiplex PCR; the TCRdb copy retains only in-frame clones and omits some. The sample lists under 35,000 clones; 70% to 80% were seen once. The specimen was NKG2D-low CD8+ T cells sorted from blood. These receptors originate from a human donor with alopecia areata.

This chain connects TRBV19 to TRBJ2-7; TRBD1 is a possible D gene (5 bases). The CDR3 has 15 amino acids. The V and J ends lost 2 bases and 7 bases respectively, with 18 bases between them. Germline loops: CDR1 LNHDA, CDR2 SQIVND (reference sequence). The CDR3: CASSIYFASGQEQYF. The CDR3 DNA is TGTGCCAGTAGTATATACTTCGCGTCAGGGCAAGAGCAGTACTTC.

Concerning this clone itself: An end of the junction differs from the germline gene, which may be a read error. The chain couples TRBV4-1 to TRBJ2-5; no firm D call. This CDR3 is 13 amino acids long. Germline loops: CDR1 MGHRA, CDR2 YSYEKL. CDR3 in amino acids: CASSQDYSKTQYF. The CDR3 bases are TGTGCCAGCAGCCAAGATTATTCGAAGACCCAGTACTTC.

The V gene is TRBV29-1, the J gene TRBJ1-2; no reliable D call. This CDR3 region has 14 residues. Germline CDR1 reads SQVTM; CDR2 reads ANQGSEA. Trimming stripped 3 bases from V and 1 base from J, with 12 bases between. The CDR3 DNA is TGCAGCGTTGACCCCCTGGGTAATAACTATGGCTACACCTTC. Amino acid sequence: CSVDPLGNNYGYTF.

The CDR3 coding sequence is TGCGCCAGCAGCCAACTTGATTCTAGCGCATACAATGAGCAGTTCTTC. Protein product: CASSQLDSSAYNEQFF. The chain recombines TRBV5-1 with TRBJ2-1; tentative D call: TRBD2 (6 bases). The CDR3 length is 16 residues. V dropped 4 bases and J dropped 4 bases, with 18 bases sitting between them. The germline gives CDR1 SGHRS, CDR2 YFSETQ.

The rearrangement joins TRBV27 to TRBJ1-2; D not certain. Germline loops: CDR1 MNHEY, CDR2 SMNVEV (reference sequence). The V gene lost 0 bases and the J gene lost 5 bases, with 13 bases spanning the gap. CDR3 length equals 15 residues. The CDR3 DNA sequence: TGTGCCAGCAGTTTATCGATAAGTGGAGGATATGGCTACACCTTC. As protein: CASSLSISGGYGYTF.

V and J are TRBV27 and TRBJ2-7; D not resolved. The CDR3 is made up of 13 amino acids. V lost 0 bases and J 1 base, leaving 4 bases between the germline ends. From germline, CDR1 is MNHEY and CDR2 SMNVEV (reference sequence). In DNA, the CDR3 is TGTGCCAGCAGTTTATCCCCATCCTACGAGCAGTACTTC. It encodes CASSLSPSYEQYF.

This sequence joins TRBV10-1 and TRBJ2-7; D is possibly TRBD2 (6 bases). Germline CDR1 reads WNHNN; CDR2 reads SYGVQD (reference sequence). The CDR3 contains 13 residues. V shed 2 bases and J shed 7 bases, with 12 bases lying between them. CDR3 residues: CASSETDYAEQYF. In DNA form, the CDR3 reads TGCGCCAGCAGTGAGACGGACTACGCAGAGCAGTACTTC.

This chain connects TRBV29-1 to TRBJ2-4; D might be TRBD1 or TRBD2, each matching 6 bases. The CDR3 consists of 14 residues. V was shortened by 4 bases and J by 8 bases, with 18 bases between the two germline ends. CDR1 is SQVTM, CDR2 ANQGSEA, per germline. CDR3 sequence (DNA): TGCAGCGTTGTGGGGGGACAAAAGGCACACATTCAGTACTTC. As protein: CSVVGGQKAHIQYF.

The chain joins TRBV6-4 to TRBJ2-2; D may be TRBD1 or TRBD2 (6 bases each). Germline V gene data show CDR1 as MRHNA and CDR2 as SNTAGT. The CDR3 has 16 residues. Trimming left V 3 bases short and J 6 bases short, with 17 bases between. CDR3: CASSETGTRDSGELFF. DNA for the CDR3: TGTGCCAGCAGTGAAACCGGGACAAGGGACTCCGGGGAGCTGTTTTTT.

This clone occurred a few times. The chain combines TRBV4-1 with TRBJ2-7; the D gene could be TRBD1 or TRBD2 (7 bases each). The V gene lost 0 bases and the J gene lost 7 bases, with 16 bases spanning the gap. CDR1 is MGHRA and CDR2 is YSYEKL in the germline V gene. The CDR3 contains 15 residues. The DNA of the CDR3 is TGCGCCAGCAGCCAAGAACCAGGGGGACTATTGGAGCAGTACTTC. Amino acid sequence: CASSQEPGGLLEQYF.

The chain carries TRBV27 and TRBJ2-3; TRBD2 agrees at 8 bases. The J segment lost 6 bases and the V segment lost 5 bases, leaving 10 bases of the junction unmatched. The CDR3 has 15 amino acids. Looked up from germline, CDR1 is MNHEY and CDR2 is SMNVEV (reference sequence). The CDR3 spells CASSHTSGGLDTQYF. CDR3 nucleotides: TGTGCCAGCAGTCACACTAGCGGAGGGTTGGATACGCAGTATTTT.

This clone is categorized as large. This rearrangement joins TRBV28 to TRBJ1-1; D is undetermined. V lost 2 bases to trimming and J lost 1 base, with 2 bases between them. The CDR3 totals 12 residues. From germline, CDR1 is MDHEN and CDR2 SYDVKM. The DNA of the CDR3 is TGTGCCAGCAGTTTACCGAACACTGAAGCTTTCTTT. Its protein product is CASSLPNTEAFF.

The chain combines TRBV30 with TRBJ2-1; 10 bases are shared with TRBD2. V lost 3 bases and J lost 3; bases outside the gene matches: 8. Germline V lookup: CDR1 GTSNPN, CDR2 SVGIG (reference sequence). The length of the CDR3 is 16 residues. The CDR3 loop is CAWSGPGLAVYNEQFF. In DNA, the CDR3 is TGTGCCTGGAGCGGCCCCGGACTAGCGGTCTACAATGAGCAGTTCTTC.

The chain recombines TRBV30 with TRBJ2-1; D remains ambiguous. The CDR3 runs 15 residues. Trimming pared 2 bases from V and 0 bases from J, leaving 11 bases between. Germline lookup yields CDR1 GTSNPN and CDR2 SVGIG (reference sequence). Here the CDR3 reads CAWSISTSSYNEQFF. The DNA for the CDR3 is TGTGCCTGGAGTATCAGTACCAGCTCCTACAATGAGCAGTTCTTC.

The genes are TRBV6-4 and TRBJ1-5; D is possibly TRBD1 (6 bases). Germline loops: CDR1 MRHNA, CDR2 SNTAGT. V was pared by 8 bases and J by 6 bases, with 14 bases between. The length of the CDR3 is 13 residues. This chain's CDR3 is CASGSGEAQPQHF. The CDR3, as DNA: TGTGCCAGCGGATCAGGGGAAGCTCAGCCCCAGCATTTT.